Below, 26 T cell receptor beta chains from the same sample are listed, as sequenced in a study of human T cells and chemical hapten exposure (dated by TCRdb to the early 2020s). Library preparation used RACE. The sequencer listed for this sample is NextSeq 500. The public reads were quality trimmed at Q25 with fastp and then assembled into clones with MiXCR by TCRdb, keeping productive beta chains. One record per CDR3 amino acid sequence lists the most common genes and DNA. The table for this sample lists around 45,000 distinct CDR3 sequences; 3.5% to 4.5% of them were counted only once. Around 5.8% of the sample goes to the ten largest clones. In the paper's terms, the time point label means: healthy volunteer bleed at 2 weeks. Total RNA was extracted from unfractionated whole blood collected in Tempus Blood RNA tubes. The sequenced sample was whole blood. These receptors were obtained from a human donor in good health. Some clones in this sample may be carry-over from other donors' samples.

This clonotype was counted at least ten times. The rearrangement links TRBV7-9 to TRBJ2-7; D is perhaps TRBD2 (6 bases). The CDR3 consists of 11 residues. Deletions cut 0 bases from V and 12 bases from J, with 9 bases between. The germline gives CDR1 SEHNR, CDR2 FQNEAQ (reference sequence). The CDR3 DNA reads TGTGCCAGCAGCTTAGCGGGGGGAATGTACTTC. This gives the protein CASSLAGGMYF.

This clonotype showed up just a few times. The chain couples TRBV6-1 to TRBJ2-1; no reliable D call. The germline CDR1 and CDR2 sequences are MNHNS and SASEGT. Trimming removed 0 bases from V and 6 bases from J, with 9 bases in between. The CDR3 contains 14 residues. CDR3 nucleotide sequence: TGTGCCAGCAGTGAAGCCCGGATCTTCAATGAGCAGTTCTTC. The encoded protein is CASSEARIFNEQFF.

This clonotype has only a few counts. The V call is TRBV7-9, the J call TRBJ1-4; no definite D call. The length of the CDR3 is 13 residues. Trimming removed 4 bases from V and 8 bases from J, with 11 bases in between. Germline CDR1 is SEHNR and CDR2 is FQNEAQ (reference sequence). CDR3 region: CASSWAAGEKLFF. The CDR3 nucleotides are TGTGCCAGCAGCTGGGCGGCCGGGGAAAAACTGTTTTTT.

This clonotype was detected many times. The rearrangement links TRBV5-4 to TRBJ1-1; the D gene is possibly TRBD1 (5 bases). CDR1 and CDR2 from the germline V gene are SGHNT and YYREEE (reference sequence). Trimming pared 3 bases from V and 4 bases from J, leaving 10 bases between. The CDR3 totals 13 residues. The CDR3 sequence is CASSWGVSTEAFF. For the CDR3, the DNA is TGTGCCAGCAGCTGGGGGGTTAGCACTGAAGCTTTCTTT.

This clonotype has at least ten counts. V is TRBV18 and J is TRBJ1-3, with a tentative D call TRBD1 (6 bases). The V gene lost 3 bases and the J gene lost 2 bases, with 11 bases spanning the gap. The CDR3 spans 15 residues. CDR1 and CDR2 (germline): KGHSH, LQKENI. The CDR3 DNA reads TGTGCCAGCTCACCGGCGGCAGGGGCTGGAAACACCATATATTTT. This codes for CASSPAAGAGNTIYF.

In its sample, this clonotype was seen many times. The gene calls are TRBV5-4 and TRBJ2-4, with D perhaps matching TRBD2 (5 bases). Looked up from germline, CDR1 is SGHNT and CDR2 is YYREEE (reference sequence). V lost 3 bases, J lost 6 bases, and 13 bases lay in between. The CDR3 has 14 residues. In DNA, the CDR3 is TGTGCCAGCAGCTCAGCAGGCGAGGGAAACATTCAGTACTTC. Translation gives CASSSAGEGNIQYF.

This clonotype was picked up many times. This chain joins TRBV7-2 and TRBJ2-3; the D gene is possibly TRBD2 (6 bases). The germline V and J ends were trimmed by 3 bases and 7 bases, with 17 bases remaining between them. Germline-derived CDR1 and CDR2 are SGHTA and FQGNSA. The CDR3 has 15 residues. DNA for the CDR3: TGTGCCAGCAGCTTGGGAGGCGCCCGCGGGCATACGCAGTATTTT. Encoded protein: CASSLGGARGHTQYF.

There are many counts of this clonotype. The chain links TRBV5-5 to TRBJ1-1; D uncertain. The CDR3 length is 12 residues. V was pared by 0 bases and J by 4 bases, with 4 bases between. Germline values: CDR1 SGHKS, CDR2 YYEKEE (reference sequence). The CDR3 loop reads CASSLEATEAFF. CDR3 sequence (DNA): TGTGCCAGCAGCTTGGAGGCCACTGAAGCTTTCTTT.

The rearrangement uses TRBV28 and TRBJ1-2; D not certain. The germline V gene has CDR1 MDHEN and CDR2 SYDVKM. The CDR3 sequence is 13 residues long. Trimming shortened V by 3 bases and J by 6 bases, and 11 bases separated the two germline ends. The CDR3 here is CASSLGGLDGYTF. DNA for the CDR3: TGTGCCAGCAGTTTGGGAGGGTTGGATGGCTACACCTTC.

In its sample, this clonotype was seen a few times. The chain is built from TRBV5-1 and TRBJ1-2; 9 positions match TRBD1. Germline-derived CDR1 and CDR2 are SGHRS and YFSETQ. The CDR3 consists of 13 residues. Trimming at V came to 5 bases and at J to 6 bases, leaving 5 bases not matched to a gene. This chain's CDR3 is CASRGTGLDGYTF. CDR3 coding DNA: TGCGCCAGCAGAGGGACAGGGCTTGATGGCTACACCTTC.

This clonotype was seen ten or more times. The chain has TRBV9 and TRBJ1-1; 7 nucleotides agree with TRBD1. The CDR3 sequence is 12 residues long. The trim removed 0 bases at V and 7 bases at J, leaving 0 bases unmatched. Germline loops: CDR1 SGDLS, CDR2 YYNGEE. The DNA of the CDR3 is TGTGCCAGCAGCGTAGGACAGGGTGAAGCTTTCTTT. Its translation is CASSVGQGEAFF.

This chain connects TRBV9 to TRBJ2-3, with 8 bases identical to TRBD1. V gave up 2 bases and J gave up 2 bases; unmatched junction bases: 4. Germline V gene lookup returns CDR1 SGDLS and CDR2 YYNGEE. This CDR3 contains 15 residues. The CDR3 coding sequence is TGTGCCAGCAGCGTCGACAGGGGACCCACAGATACGCAGTATTTT. Translated: CASSVDRGPTDTQYF.

Ten or more counts support this clonotype. The chain carries TRBV6-6 and TRBJ1-3; D call uncertain. Trimming cost V 2 bases and J 0 bases, with 11 bases left between them. The CDR3 length is 16 residues. Germline V gives CDR1 MNHNY, CDR2 SVGAGI (reference sequence). CDR3 protein: CASSYGQLSSGNTIYF. CDR3 nucleotides: TGTGCCAGCAGTTACGGGCAGCTAAGCTCTGGAAACACCATATATTTT.

This clonotype was counted many times. This chain links TRBV7-3 with TRBJ2-1, with D unresolved. Trimming took 4 bases from V and 5 from J, leaving 15 bases between them. The CDR3 length is 15 residues. The germline CDR1 and CDR2 sequences are SGHTA and FQGTGA. The CDR3 sequence: CASSSLSSGNNEQFF. In DNA form, the CDR3 reads TGTGCCAGCAGCTCCCTGTCCTCGGGCAACAATGAGCAGTTCTTC.

The sample holds many counts of this clonotype. The chain joins TRBV18 to TRBJ1-4; 7 bases fit TRBD1. Germline CDR1 and CDR2: KGHSH and LQKENI. CDR3 size: 16 residues. The J segment lost 7 bases and the V segment lost 1 base, leaving 9 bases of the junction unmatched. CDR3 coding DNA: TGTGCCAGCTCACCACAACCCCGACAGGGAGGTGAAAAACTGTTTTTT. It specifies CASSPQPRQGGEKLFF.

This clonotype was seen ten or more times. The chain is built from TRBV6-1 and TRBJ2-7; TRBD1 agrees at 10 bases. This CDR3 is built from 15 residues. The germline CDR1 and CDR2 sequences are MNHNS and SASEGT. V lost 3 bases and J lost 3; bases outside the gene matches: 5. The CDR3 nucleotides read TGTGCCAGCAGTGAGGGACAGGGGCCCGTCTACGAGCAGTACTTC. This codes for CASSEGQGPVYEQYF.

Comments on this clonotype: It is likely a read error, because the conserved phenylalanine at the end of the CDR3 is missing. The rearrangement joins TRBV12-3 or TRBV12-4 to TRBJ2-1, with TRBD2 identical over 10 bases. The CDR3 sequence is 15 residues long. CDR3 nucleotides: TGTGCCAGCAGCCCTAGCGGGAGCATCTACAATAAGCAGTTCTCC. It translates to CASSPSGSIYNKQFS.

This clonotype was observed at least ten times. The rearrangement uses TRBV4-1 and TRBJ2-1, with TRBD2 matching 8 bases. This CDR3 has 18 amino acids. Losses at the gene ends were 0 bases for V and 7 bases for J; bases not matched to a gene: 14. Per the germline V gene, CDR1 is MGHRA and CDR2 is YSYEKL. The CDR3 sequence is CASSQERRSSGVLNEQFF. The CDR3 bases are TGCGCCAGCAGCCAAGAGAGAAGGAGTAGCGGGGTCTTAAATGAGCAGTTCTTC.

This clonotype has a count of ten or more. The rearrangement links TRBV7-8 to TRBJ1-5, with D unclear. Germline V gives CDR1 SGHVS, CDR2 FQNEAQ. Trimming pared 4 bases from V and 6 bases from J, leaving 7 bases between. CDR3 length: 12 amino acids. In DNA form, the CDR3 reads TGTGCCAGCAGCTCCTACGGTCAGCCCCAGCATTTT. This translates into CASSSYGQPQHF. The full variable domain, rest sourced from reference TRBV7-8 and TRBJ1-5, is GAGVSQSPRYKVAKRGQDVALRCDPISGHVSLFWYQQALGQGPEFLTYFQNEAQLDKSGLPSDRFFAERPEGSVSTLKIQRTQQEDSAVYLCASSSYGQPQHFGDGTRLSIL.

On this clonotype: This could be a read error, since a much larger clone is one nucleotide away. The rearrangement joins TRBV28 to TRBJ2-3, with D perhaps matching TRBD2 (6 bases). In germline, CDR1 is MDHEN, CDR2 SYDVKM. Trimming removed 10 bases at V and 3 bases at J, with 14 bases between. The CDR3 is 13 amino acids. This chain's CDR3 is CATSCGETDTQYF. CDR3 sequence (DNA): TGTGCCACCTCTTGCGGGGAAACAGATACGCAGTATTTT.

This clonotype was seen only a few times. This chain links TRBV7-9 with TRBJ2-3; D not resolved. The CDR3 contains 12 residues. V lost 5 bases to trimming and J lost 12 bases, with 15 bases between them. In germline, CDR1 is SEHNR, CDR2 FQNEAQ (reference sequence). DNA for the CDR3: TGTGCCAGCAGCCCCCGGGCCCCGGACCAGTATTTT. Encoded protein: CASSPRAPDQYF.

This clonotype has ten or more counts. The J gene is TRBJ2-7, the V gene TRBV10-3; 8 nucleotides match TRBD2. The CDR3 totals 16 residues. Germline trimming cut 2 bases from V and 0 bases from J; bases unmatched to any gene: 6. In germline, CDR1 is ENHRY, CDR2 SYGVKD. The DNA of the CDR3 is TGTGCCATCAGTGAGCCCAGCGGGAGCGTCTCCTACGAGCAGTACTTC. Protein sequence: CAISEPSGSVSYEQYF.

As DNA, the CDR3 is TGTGCCAGCAGTTTATCTGGGACAGGAAACATTCAGTACTTC. Translation gives CASSLSGTGNIQYF. The chain uses TRBV27 and TRBJ2-4, with 8 bases identical to TRBD1. The trim removed 0 bases at V and 6 bases at J, leaving 1 base unmatched. The CDR3 is 14 amino acids. The germline V gene has CDR1 MNHEY and CDR2 SMNVEV (reference sequence).

The chain employs TRBV11-2 and TRBJ2-5, with D perhaps matching TRBD1 (6 bases). The germline V gene encodes CDR1 SGHAT and CDR2 FQNNGV. The germline V and J ends were trimmed by 3 bases and 2 bases, with 10 bases remaining between them. The CDR3 runs to 14 residues. CDR3 residues: CASSLGHTQETQYF. CDR3 bases: TGTGCCAGCAGCTTGGGACACACACAAGAGACCCAGTACTTC.

This clonotype was counted many times. The V call is TRBV3-1, the J call TRBJ2-7; 7 bases line up with TRBD2. Germline lookup yields CDR1 LGHDT and CDR2 YNNKEL (reference sequence). The ends lost 1 base at V and 2 bases at J; junction bases unmatched: 8. This CDR3 is 16 amino acids long. The CDR3 loop reads CASSQGWTRGPYEQYF. CDR3 nucleotides: TGTGCCAGCAGCCAAGGGTGGACTAGAGGCCCCTACGAGCAGTACTTC.

In this sample, this clonotype turned up many times. The CDR3 protein is CSAREILMAAFF. In DNA, the CDR3 is TGCAGTGCTAGAGAAATCCTAATGGCAGCTTTCTTT. The genes are TRBV20-1 and TRBJ1-1, with D uncertain. This CDR3 is built from 12 residues. V dropped 0 bases and J dropped 10 bases, with 12 bases sitting between them. Germline CDR1 DFQATT, CDR2 SNEGSKA (reference sequence).